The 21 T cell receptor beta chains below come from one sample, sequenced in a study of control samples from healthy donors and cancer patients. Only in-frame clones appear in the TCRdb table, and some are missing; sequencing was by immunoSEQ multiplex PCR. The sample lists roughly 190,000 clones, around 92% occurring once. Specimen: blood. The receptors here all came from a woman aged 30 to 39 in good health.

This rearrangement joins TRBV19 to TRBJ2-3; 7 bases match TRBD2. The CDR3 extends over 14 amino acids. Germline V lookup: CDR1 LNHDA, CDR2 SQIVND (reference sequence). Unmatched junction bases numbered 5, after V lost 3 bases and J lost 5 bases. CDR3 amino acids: CASSITGGVDTQYF. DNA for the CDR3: TGTGCCAGTAGTATCACGGGAGGTGTAGATACGCAGTATTTT.

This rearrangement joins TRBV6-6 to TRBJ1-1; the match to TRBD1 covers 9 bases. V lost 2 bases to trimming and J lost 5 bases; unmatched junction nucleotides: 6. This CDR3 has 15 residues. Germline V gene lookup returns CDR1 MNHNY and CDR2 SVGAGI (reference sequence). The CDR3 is CASSYTRQGGTEAFF. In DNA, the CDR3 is TGTGCCAGCAGTTACACCAGACAGGGGGGGACTGAAGCTTTCTTT.

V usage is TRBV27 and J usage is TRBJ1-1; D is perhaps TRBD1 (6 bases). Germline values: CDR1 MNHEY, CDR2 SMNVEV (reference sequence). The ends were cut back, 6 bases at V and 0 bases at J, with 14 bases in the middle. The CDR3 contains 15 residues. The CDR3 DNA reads TGTGCCAGCAGCGGGGGCGGGTTGGTGAACACTGAAGCTTTCTTT. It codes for CASSGGGLVNTEAFF.

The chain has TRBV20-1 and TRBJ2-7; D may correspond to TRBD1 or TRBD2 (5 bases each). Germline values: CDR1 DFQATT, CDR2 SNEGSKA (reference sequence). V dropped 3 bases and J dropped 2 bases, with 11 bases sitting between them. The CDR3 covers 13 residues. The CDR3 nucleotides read TGCAGTGCTAGTGGGGGACGCACCTACGAGCAGTACTTC. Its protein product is CSASGGRTYEQYF.

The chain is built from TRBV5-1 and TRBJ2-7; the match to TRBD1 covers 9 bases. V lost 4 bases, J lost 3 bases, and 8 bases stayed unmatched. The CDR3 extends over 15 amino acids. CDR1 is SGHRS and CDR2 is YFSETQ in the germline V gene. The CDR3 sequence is CASSGPGTGFYEQYF. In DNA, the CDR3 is TGCGCCAGCAGCGGACCCGGGACAGGGTTCTACGAGCAGTACTTC. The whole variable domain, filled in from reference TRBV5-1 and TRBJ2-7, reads KAGVTQTPRYLIKTRGQQVTLSCSPISGHRSVSWYQQTPGQGLQFLFEYFSETQRNKGNFPGRFSGRQFSNSRSEMNVSTLELGDSALYLCASSGPGTGFYEQYFGPGTRLTVT.

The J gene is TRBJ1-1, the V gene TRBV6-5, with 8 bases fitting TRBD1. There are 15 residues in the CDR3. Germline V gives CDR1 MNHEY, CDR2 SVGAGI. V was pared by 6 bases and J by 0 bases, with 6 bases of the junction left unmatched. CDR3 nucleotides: TGTGCCAGCAGGACGGACAGGGCTATGAACACTGAAGCTTTCTTT. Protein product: CASRTDRAMNTEAFF.

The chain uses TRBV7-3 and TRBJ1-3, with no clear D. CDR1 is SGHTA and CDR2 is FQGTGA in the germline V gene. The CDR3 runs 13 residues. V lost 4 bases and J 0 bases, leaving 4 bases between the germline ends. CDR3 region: CASSSGSGNTIYF. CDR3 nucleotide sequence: TGTGCCAGCAGCTCGGGCTCTGGAAACACCATATATTTT.

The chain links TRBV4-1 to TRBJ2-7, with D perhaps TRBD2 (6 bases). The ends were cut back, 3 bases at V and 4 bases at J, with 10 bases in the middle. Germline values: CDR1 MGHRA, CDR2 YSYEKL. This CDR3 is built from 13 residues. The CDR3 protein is CASSQDYRYEQYF. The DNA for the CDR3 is TGCGCCAGCAGCCAGGACTACAGGTACGAGCAGTACTTC.

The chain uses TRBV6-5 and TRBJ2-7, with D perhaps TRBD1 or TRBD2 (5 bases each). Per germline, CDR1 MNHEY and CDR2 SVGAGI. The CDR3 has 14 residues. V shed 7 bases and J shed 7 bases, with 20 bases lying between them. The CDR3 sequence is CASTTGTRGGEQYF. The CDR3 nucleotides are TGTGCCAGCACAACGGGGACCCGGGGTGGGGAGCAGTACTTC.

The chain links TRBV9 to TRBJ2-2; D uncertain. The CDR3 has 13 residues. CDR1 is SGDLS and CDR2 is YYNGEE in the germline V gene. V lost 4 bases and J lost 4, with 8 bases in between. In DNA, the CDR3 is TGTGCCAGCAGCCCGGGTTCCACCGGGGAGCTGTTTTTT. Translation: CASSPGSTGELFF.

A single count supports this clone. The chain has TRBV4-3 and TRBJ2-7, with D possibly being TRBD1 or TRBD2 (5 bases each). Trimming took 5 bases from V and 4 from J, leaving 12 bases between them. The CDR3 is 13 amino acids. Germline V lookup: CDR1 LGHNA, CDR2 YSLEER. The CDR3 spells CASSTRDVYEQYF. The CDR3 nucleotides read TGCGCCAGCAGCACACGGGACGTGTACGAGCAGTACTTC.

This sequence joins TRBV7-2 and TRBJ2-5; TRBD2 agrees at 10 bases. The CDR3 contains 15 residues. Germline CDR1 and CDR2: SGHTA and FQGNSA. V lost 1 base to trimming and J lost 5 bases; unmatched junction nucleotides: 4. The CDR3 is CASSLGSGRGETQYF. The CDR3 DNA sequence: TGTGCCAGCAGCTTAGGCAGCGGGAGGGGGGAGACCCAGTACTTC.

The CDR3 DNA reads as TGCGCCAGCAGTGAATCTCTAGGCTACAATGAGCAGTTCTTC. Amino acids: CASSESLGYNEQFF. The rearrangement joins TRBV10-1 to TRBJ2-1; D is uncertain. With 3 bases removed from V and 3 bases from J, the gap between germline ends came to 9 bases. The CDR3 covers 14 residues. Germline V gives CDR1 WNHNN, CDR2 SYGVQD (reference sequence).

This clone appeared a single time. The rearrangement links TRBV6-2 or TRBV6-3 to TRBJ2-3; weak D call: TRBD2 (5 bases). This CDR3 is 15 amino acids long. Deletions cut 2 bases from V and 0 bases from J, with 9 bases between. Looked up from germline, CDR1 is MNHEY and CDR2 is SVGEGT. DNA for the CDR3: TGTGCCAGCAGTTACGGAGCGGTTAGCACAGATACGCAGTATTTT. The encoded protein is CASSYGAVSTDTQYF.

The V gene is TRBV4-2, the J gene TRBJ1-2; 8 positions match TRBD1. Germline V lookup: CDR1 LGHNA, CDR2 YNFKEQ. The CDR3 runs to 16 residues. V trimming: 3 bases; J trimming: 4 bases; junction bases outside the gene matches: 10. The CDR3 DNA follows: TGTGCCAGCAGCCAGGCCCAGGGGGCCCCGTCCTATGGCTACACCTTC. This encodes CASSQAQGAPSYGYTF.

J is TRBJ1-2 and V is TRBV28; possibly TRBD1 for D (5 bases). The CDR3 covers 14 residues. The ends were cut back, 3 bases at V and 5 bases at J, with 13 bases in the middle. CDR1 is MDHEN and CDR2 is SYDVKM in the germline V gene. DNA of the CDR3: TGTGCCAGCAGTTTCCCCCAGGGTGGTTATGGCTACACCTTC. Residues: CASSFPQGGYGYTF.

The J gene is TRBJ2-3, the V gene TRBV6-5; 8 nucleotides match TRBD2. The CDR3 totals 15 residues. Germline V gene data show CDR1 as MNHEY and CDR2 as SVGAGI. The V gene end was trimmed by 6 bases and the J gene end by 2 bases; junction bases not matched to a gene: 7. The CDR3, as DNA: TGTGCCAGCAGCCGCGGGACTAGAAACACAGATACGCAGTATTTT. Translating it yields CASSRGTRNTDTQYF.

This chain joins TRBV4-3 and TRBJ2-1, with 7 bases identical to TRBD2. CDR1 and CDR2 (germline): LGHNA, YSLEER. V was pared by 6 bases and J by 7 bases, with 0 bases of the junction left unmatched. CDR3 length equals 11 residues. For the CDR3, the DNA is TGCGCCAGCAGGGGAGGGAATGAGCAGTTCTTC. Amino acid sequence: CASRGGNEQFF.

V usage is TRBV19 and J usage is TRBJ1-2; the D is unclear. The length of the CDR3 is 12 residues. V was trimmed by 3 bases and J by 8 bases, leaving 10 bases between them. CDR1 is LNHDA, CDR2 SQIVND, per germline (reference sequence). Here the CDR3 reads CASSIQAGGYTF. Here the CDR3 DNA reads TGTGCCAGTAGTATCCAGGCTGGAGGCTACACCTTC.

As DNA, the CDR3 is TGTGCCAGCAGTTCCCCCGGGACAGGGAACACTGAAGCTTTCTTT. This sequence encodes CASSSPGTGNTEAFF. J is TRBJ1-1 and V is TRBV6-6, with 8 bases that match TRBD1. The germline V gene has CDR1 MNHNY and CDR2 SVGAGI (reference sequence). The CDR3 totals 15 residues. V shed 4 bases and J 1 base; nucleotides not matched to a gene: 5.

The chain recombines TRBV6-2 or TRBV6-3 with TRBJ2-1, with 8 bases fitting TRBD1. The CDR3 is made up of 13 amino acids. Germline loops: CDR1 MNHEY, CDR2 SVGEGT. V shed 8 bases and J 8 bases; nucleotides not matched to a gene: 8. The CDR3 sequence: CASGFYRGYEQFF. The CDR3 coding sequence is TGTGCCAGCGGTTTCTACAGGGGGTATGAGCAGTTCTTC.